The 12 T cell receptor beta chains listed next were all sequenced from one sample in a study of CD8 T cells in ankylosing spondylitis (dated by TCRdb to about 2017). Receptor amplification or capture employed 5' RACE. The sequencer was an Illumina HiSeq 2500. Starting from the raw public reads, TCRdb applied fastp trimming at Q25, assembled clones with MiXCR and retained in-frame beta chains. When rows share a CDR3 protein, they turn into one entry using the most common DNA and genes. This sample is represented by under 300,000 distinct CDR3 sequences; 15% to 20% of them were singletons. The ten largest clones take up roughly 34% of the sample. Sequenced: blood, either unsorted or a sorted T cell fraction (not recorded which). These receptor sequences come from a male donor with ankylosing spondylitis or in good health (not recorded which).

The chain employs TRBV29-1 and TRBJ2-2, with a possible D match to TRBD2 (7 bases). Germline V gives CDR1 SQVTM, CDR2 ANQGSEA. This CDR3 contains 14 residues. The V and J ends lost 8 bases and 6 bases respectively, with 19 bases between them. In DNA form, the CDR3 reads TGCAGCACAAGCGGGAAATCAGGGGCCGGGGAGCTGTTTTTT. Protein: CSTSGKSGAGELFF.

This clonotype was observed many times. The chain employs TRBV20-1 and TRBJ2-7; weak D call: TRBD2 (6 bases). The V end lost 0 bases, the J end lost 0 bases, and 12 bases lay between the germline ends. Looked up from germline, CDR1 is DFQATT and CDR2 is SNEGSKA (reference sequence). The CDR3 spans 15 residues. The CDR3 DNA reads as TGCAGTGCTAGAGATTTTGGGCGGGACTCCTACGAGCAGTACTTC. Translating gives CSARDFGRDSYEQYF.

This clonotype was seen only a few times. The chain combines TRBV20-1 with TRBJ2-3, with D tentatively TRBD1 or TRBD2 (5 bases each). Between the trimmed V and J ends, which lost 6 bases and 2 bases, there was a span of 15 bases. Germline CDR1 and CDR2: DFQATT and SNEGSKA (reference sequence). The CDR3 has 14 amino acids. CDR3 amino acids: CSAPGRYDTDTQYF. CDR3 coding DNA: TGCAGTGCCCCGGGGCGCTACGACACAGATACGCAGTATTTT.

The chain couples TRBV4-1 to TRBJ1-6, with unresolved D. The germline V gene encodes CDR1 MGHRA and CDR2 YSYEKL. Trimming took off 1 base at V and 4 bases at J, with 2 bases between the two ends. The CDR3 sequence is 13 residues long. The CDR3 bases are TGCGCCAGCAGCCAAGGTTATAATTCACCCCTCCACTTT. Protein: CASSQGYNSPLHF.

This clonotype was recorded many times. The V call is TRBV12-3 or TRBV12-4, the J call TRBJ2-7, with TRBD2 identical over 7 bases. With V trimmed by 5 bases and J by 10 bases, 5 bases remained unmatched. The CDR3 contains 11 residues. CDR3 residues: CASSTGLPQYF. In nucleotides, the CDR3 is TGTGCCAGCAGTACGGGACTACCTCAGTACTTC.

The chain uses TRBV29-1 and TRBJ2-7; D is perhaps TRBD1 (5 bases). The CDR3 is 10 residues long. The V and J ends lost 6 bases and 3 bases respectively, with 6 bases between them. The V gene's germline CDR1 is SQVTM and CDR2 ANQGSEA. The CDR3 coding sequence is TGCAGCGTGACAGACTACGAGCAGTACTTC. Its translation is CSVTDYEQYF.

This clonotype was observed many times. The gene calls are TRBV29-1 and TRBJ1-4; D call uncertain. The V end lost 6 bases, the J end lost 13 bases, and 15 bases lay between the germline ends. CDR3 size: 11 residues. CDR1 is SQVTM, CDR2 ANQGSEA, per germline. The CDR3 DNA sequence: TGCAGCGTCCTAATTCCCGAGGGACTGTTTTTT. As protein: CSVLIPEGLFF. Combining the CDR3 with reference TRBV29-1 and TRBJ1-4 gives the whole variable domain SAVISQKPSRDICQRGTSLTIQCQVDSQVTMMFWYRQQPGQSLTLIATANQGSEATYESGFVIDKFPISRPNLTFSTLTVSNMSPEDSSIYLCSVLIPEGLFFGSGTQLSVL.

This clonotype has just a few counts. This chain uses TRBV7-9 with TRBJ2-5; D is uncertain. Trimming took off 4 bases at V and 0 bases at J, with 12 bases between the two ends. The germline V gene encodes CDR1 SEHNR and CDR2 FQNEAQ (reference sequence). CDR3 length: 15 residues. CDR3 region: CASSSPGQYQETQYF. For the CDR3, the DNA is TGTGCCAGCAGCTCCCCTGGGCAGTACCAAGAGACCCAGTACTTC.

This clonotype was seen at least ten times. The gene calls are TRBV7-9 and TRBJ2-3, with TRBD1 identical over 8 bases. V was pared by 5 bases and J by 4 bases, with 8 bases of the junction left unmatched. CDR1 SEHNR and CDR2 FQNEAQ come from the germline V gene (reference sequence). The CDR3 is 15 amino acids. CDR3 protein: CASSERTGSADTQYF. The CDR3 nucleotides are TGTGCCAGCAGCGAACGGACAGGGAGCGCAGATACGCAGTATTTT.

The CDR3 loop is CASSPSPGGLETQYF. DNA for the CDR3: TGTGCCAGCAGCCCCTCCCCGGGAGGACTAGAGACCCAGTACTTC. The rearrangement links TRBV9 to TRBJ2-5; 7 bases fit TRBD2. CDR1 is SGDLS, CDR2 YYNGEE, per germline. Trimming removed 4 bases from V and 4 bases from J; junction bases left unmatched: 10. The CDR3 spans 15 residues. Combining the CDR3 with reference TRBV9 and TRBJ2-5 gives the whole variable domain DSGVTQTPKHLITATGQRVTLRCSPRSGDLSVYWYQQSLDQGLQFLIQYYNGEERAKGNILERFSAQQFPDLHSELNLSSLELGDSALYFCASSPSPGGLETQYFGPGTRLLVL.

This clonotype appeared a single time. The chain joins TRBV20-1 to TRBJ2-7; the match to TRBD2 covers 9 bases. The J segment lost 1 base and the V segment lost 0 bases, leaving 10 bases of the junction unmatched. The CDR3 spans 17 residues. Germline-derived CDR1 and CDR2 are DFQATT and SNEGSKA (reference sequence). The CDR3 bases are TGCAGTGCTAGAGATCGGCTCGGACTAGCGCCGTCCTACGAGCAGTACTTC. Translation: CSARDRLGLAPSYEQYF.

This clonotype was seen more than once but under ten times. This CDR3 is CSVGDSQAEYGYTF. The CDR3 DNA is TGCAGCGTTGGAGACAGCCAAGCTGAGTATGGCTACACCTTC. This sequence joins TRBV29-1 and TRBJ1-2; D is perhaps TRBD1 (5 bases). CDR3 length: 14 residues. From germline, CDR1 is SQVTM and CDR2 ANQGSEA. Trimming removed 4 bases from V and 5 bases from J, with 17 bases in between.